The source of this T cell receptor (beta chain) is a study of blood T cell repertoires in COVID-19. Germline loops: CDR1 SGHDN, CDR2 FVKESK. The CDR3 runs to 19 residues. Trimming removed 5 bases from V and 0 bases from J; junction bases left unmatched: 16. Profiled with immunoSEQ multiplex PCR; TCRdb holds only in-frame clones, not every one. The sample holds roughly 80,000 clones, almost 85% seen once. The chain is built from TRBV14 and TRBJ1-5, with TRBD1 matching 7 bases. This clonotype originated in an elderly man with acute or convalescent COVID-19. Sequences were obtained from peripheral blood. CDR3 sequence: CASSGPTGQILYSNQPQHF. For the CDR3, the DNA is TGTGCCAGCAGCGGGCCGACGGGACAGATACTCTATAGCAATCAGCCCCAGCATTTT. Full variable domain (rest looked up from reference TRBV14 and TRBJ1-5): EAGVTQFPSHSVIEKGQTVTLRCDPISGHDNLYWYRRVMGKEIKFLLHFVKESKQDESGMPNNRFLAERTGGTYSTLKVQPAELEDSGVYFCASSGPTGQILYSNQPQHFGDGTRLSIL.